This is a list of T cell receptor beta chains from one sample in a study of blood T cell repertoires in COVID-19. Generated by immunoSEQ multiplex PCR, the TCRdb table keeps only in-frame clones and is missing some. The sample has a few hundred thousand clones, 89% seen once; the top ten hold roughly 6.7%. Source material: peripheral blood. These receptors came from a man aged 18 to 30 who had recovered from COVID-19. CDR3s include the opening cysteine and the closing phenylalanine or tryptophan. A D gene is named only where the DNA matches it firmly.

D,V,J,CDR3
TRBD2,TRBV5-1,TRBJ2-1,CASSPSGGQNEQFF
TRBD1,TRBV6-5,TRBJ2-7,CASSYLGQGRSGQYF
TRBD1,TRBV18,TRBJ1-2,CASSGTADRGAVTYGYTF
.,TRBV19,TRBJ2-2,CASSIDQGRVVTGELFF
.,TRBV5-1,TRBJ2-2,CASSPSGRETGELFF
.,TRBV11-2,TRBJ1-3,CASSQEAGVNTIYF
TRBD1,TRBV19,TRBJ1-1,CASTPGTANTEAFF
TRBD1,TRBV5-6,TRBJ1-5,CASSHAGTGGLGNQPQHF
TRBD1,TRBV7-3,TRBJ2-7,CASSPTGGSYEQYF
TRBD1,TRBV18,TRBJ2-7,CASSPAGQDYEQYF
TRBD1,TRBV29-1,TRBJ1-1,CSAAGGVTEAFF
TRBD2,TRBV2,TRBJ2-1,CASSGEGNEQFF
.,TRBV10-3,TRBJ2-3,CATASGQESTDTQYF
.,TRBV9,TRBJ1-4,CASSAEGATNEKLFF
TRBD1,TRBV11-3,TRBJ2-1,CASSWGQGYNEQFF
.,TRBV5-1,TRBJ1-2,CASSLLHTGLDGYTF
.,TRBV10-1,TRBJ2-7,CASSSSGLPYEQYF
.,TRBV7-2,TRBJ2-1,CASSPGEGGLYEQFF
TRBD1,TRBV29-1,TRBJ1-2,CSAYSGGGDGYTF
TRBD1,TRBV6-5,TRBJ2-7,CASSFHRDRGAYEQYF
.,TRBV19,TRBJ1-1,CASNRRNTEAFF
.,TRBV12-5,TRBJ1-6,CASGSALVSPLHF
.,TRBV6-5,TRBJ2-1,CASSYARSGGNEQFF
.,TRBV5-5,TRBJ2-2,CASSFQGTTGELFF
TRBD1,TRBV29-1,TRBJ1-5,CSVGGGPNQPQHF
.,TRBV2,TRBJ1-2,CASSGTSYGYTF
TRBD2,TRBV7-2,TRBJ2-3,CASSFSGITDTQYF
.,TRBV5-5,TRBJ1-1,CASSPTASNTEAFF
.,TRBV19,TRBJ2-7,CASSITRTSYEQYF
TRBD1,TRBV7-9,TRBJ1-1,CASSPWTGLNTEAFF
.,TRBV19,TRBJ1-1,CASSYGGFGTEAFF
.,TRBV19,TRBJ2-2,CASSILFANTGELFF
TRBD1,TRBV9,TRBJ1-3,CASSVATGEAGNTIYF
.,TRBV3-1/TRBV3-2,TRBJ2-2,CASSQEISLGGAYTGELFF
TRBD1,TRBV6-6,TRBJ1-6,CASSDGQGHSPLHF
.,TRBV7-9,TRBJ2-7,CASSLVQGLGEQYF
TRBD1,TRBV4-3,TRBJ1-1,CASSEEIQGAFEAFF
.,TRBV2,TRBJ1-2,CASNEGDIGYGYTF
.,TRBV6-5,TRBJ2-7,CASSYSFAGAYEQYF
.,TRBV25-1,TRBJ2-3,CASSEFTGGTDTQYF
.,TRBV27,TRBJ2-7,CASSPGMSYEQYF
TRBD2,TRBV10-3,TRBJ2-2,CAISPGLAGGLNTGELFF
.,TRBV18,TRBJ2-7,CASSTGGYEQYF
TRBD1,TRBV18,TRBJ2-4,CASSGTGGGNIQYF
TRBD1,TRBV29-1,TRBJ1-2,CSVVNRGMSYGYTF
TRBD1,TRBV5-8,TRBJ2-5,CAGSSPGQGQETQYF
TRBD1,TRBV4-2,TRBJ1-1,CASSQDPVWSGGFTEAFF
.,TRBV6-5,TRBJ2-1,CASSYSSAVAYNEQFF
.,TRBV7-2,TRBJ1-6,CASSLAQDRPGPLHF
TRBD2,TRBV13,TRBJ2-1,CASKFLGPGEGAGGPDEQFF
.,TRBV4-3,TRBJ1-1,CASSQDFSAVGTEAFF
.,TRBV18,TRBJ2-2,CASSPDWAAGLPNTGELFF
.,TRBV4-1,TRBJ1-2,CASSQADNPYGYTF
TRBD1,TRBV5-6,TRBJ2-7,CASSSPPQGAYEQYF
.,TRBV19,TRBJ2-7,CASSINGAYEQYF
.,TRBV18,TRBJ1-1,CASSPQTVEAFF